These 13 T cell receptor beta chains were sequenced from one sample in a study of T cell responses to AZD1222 COVID-19 vaccine. The data were produced by immunoSEQ multiplex PCR, yet TCRdb's version contains in-frame clones alone and is incomplete. The sample lists 110,000 or so clones, 80% to 90% occurring once. This material consisted of peripheral blood, taken on day 0 of AZD1222 vaccination. These receptors were obtained from an adult in good health.

The chain couples TRBV14 to TRBJ2-6; D may be TRBD1 (6 bases). The V end was cut by 3 bases, the J end by 0 bases, with 15 bases between. CDR3 length: 18 residues. Germline values: CDR1 SGHDN, CDR2 FVKESK. CDR3 sequence: CASSQERGQLSGANVLTF. CDR3 nucleotide sequence: TGTGCCAGCAGCCAGGAACGCGGACAGCTCTCTGGGGCCAACGTCCTGACTTTC.

The chain joins TRBV2 to TRBJ1-5; 7 bases are a match to TRBD1. Trimming at V came to 6 bases and at J to 6 bases, leaving 11 bases not matched to a gene. The V gene's germline CDR1 is SNHLY and CDR2 FYNNEI. The CDR3 runs 15 residues. CDR3 in DNA: TGTGCCAGCAGGGACAGACAGGGCATCGCTCAGCCCCAGCATTTT. This sequence encodes CASRDRQGIAQPQHF.

This chain uses TRBV5-1 with TRBJ2-7, with D maybe TRBD1 (6 bases). The V end lost 3 bases, the J end lost 4 bases, and 17 bases lay between the germline ends. The length of the CDR3 is 15 residues. Germline loops: CDR1 SGHRS, CDR2 YFSETQ. The CDR3 region is CASSWSTGPYYEQYF. CDR3 coding DNA: TGCGCCAGCAGCTGGTCGACAGGACCCTATTACGAGCAGTACTTC.

J is TRBJ2-1 and V is TRBV6-1; a possible D gene is TRBD1 (6 bases). From germline, CDR1 is MNHNS and CDR2 SASEGT. This CDR3 region has 15 residues. Trimming removed 0 bases at V and 4 bases at J, with 10 bases between. CDR3 protein: CASSEAEQGYNEQFF. As DNA, the CDR3 is TGTGCCAGCAGTGAAGCGGAACAGGGTTACAATGAGCAGTTCTTC.

This chain connects TRBV24-1 to TRBJ1-2; D is undetermined. The germline V and J ends were trimmed by 4 bases and 1 base, with 9 bases remaining between them. Germline V gene sequence: CDR1 KGHDR, CDR2 SFDVKD. This CDR3 spans 14 amino acids. CDR3 coding DNA: TGTGCCACCAGTGAACTACAGTTTAACTATGGCTACACCTTC. Protein product: CATSELQFNYGYTF.

The gene calls are TRBV9 and TRBJ1-2; 9 nucleotides agree with TRBD1. The V gene end was trimmed by 0 bases and the J gene end by 5 bases; junction bases not matched to a gene: 8. This CDR3 has 16 amino acids. CDR1 is SGDLS and CDR2 is YYNGEE in the germline V gene. CDR3 residues: CASSVGPGQGSYGYTF. CDR3 DNA: TGTGCCAGCAGCGTAGGTCCTGGACAGGGGAGTTATGGCTACACCTTC.

The V call is TRBV5-1, the J call TRBJ2-7; a possible D gene is TRBD1 (6 bases). Germline CDR1 and CDR2: SGHRS and YFSETQ. This CDR3 contains 14 residues. V lost 1 base and J lost 5, with 13 bases in between. Here the CDR3 reads CASSLRTVRDEQYF. The CDR3 nucleotides read TGCGCCAGCAGCTTGAGGACAGTGAGGGACGAGCAGTACTTC.

J is TRBJ1-6 and V is TRBV30; D is unresolved. In germline, CDR1 is GTSNPN, CDR2 SVGIG (reference sequence). CDR3 length: 12 amino acids. Trimming cost V 1 base and J 4 bases, with 2 bases left between them. CDR3 in DNA: TGTGCCTGGAGTGGGTATAATTCACCCCTCCACTTT. This translates into CAWSGYNSPLHF. Full variable domain (rest looked up from reference TRBV30 and TRBJ1-6): SQTIHQWPATLVQPVGSPLSLECTVEGTSNPNLYWYRQAAGRGLQLLFYSVGIGQISSEVPQNLSASRPQDRQFILSSKKLLLSDSGFYLCAWSGYNSPLHFGNGTRLTVT.

This chain links TRBV4-2 with TRBJ1-6, with a weak D call TRBD1 (5 bases). This CDR3 region has 21 residues. Germline V gives CDR1 LGHNA, CDR2 YNFKEQ. Deletions cut 3 bases from V and 7 bases from J, with 31 bases between. The CDR3 reads CASSQEPRAKGFSGGNSPLHF. The CDR3 nucleotides are TGTGCCAGCAGCCAGGAGCCGAGGGCGAAGGGATTCTCTGGGGGAAATTCACCCCTCCACTTT.

The chain is built from TRBV19 and TRBJ1-5; 7 bases map to TRBD1. After removal of 3 bases from V and 7 bases from J, the junction contained 3 bases not matched to a gene. Germline lookup yields CDR1 LNHDA and CDR2 SQIVND (reference sequence). CDR3 size: 13 residues. The CDR3 sequence: CASSIQGDQPQHF. The DNA of the CDR3 is TGTGCCAGTAGTATCCAGGGGGACCAGCCCCAGCATTTT. The full variable domain, its missing parts supplied by reference TRBV19 and TRBJ1-5, is DGGITQSPKYLFRKEGQNVTLSCEQNLNHDAMYWYRQDPGQGLRLIYYSQIVNDFQKGDIAEGYSVSREKKESFPLTVTSAQKNPTAFYLCASSIQGDQPQHFGDGTRLSIL.

V gene TRBV28 combines with J gene TRBJ2-5; D is perhaps TRBD1 or TRBD2 (5 bases each). Trimming left V 2 bases short and J 4 bases short, with 8 bases between. Germline CDR1 and CDR2: MDHEN and SYDVKM. The CDR3 is 13 amino acids. The CDR3 spells CASSLSGGETQYF. CDR3 nucleotides: TGTGCCAGCAGTTTAAGTGGGGGAGAGACCCAGTACTTC. Looking up the rest from reference TRBV28 and TRBJ2-5 gives the full variable domain: DVKVTQSSRYLVKRTGEKVFLECVQDMDHENMFWYRQDPGLGLRLIYFSYDVKMKEKGDIPEGYSVSREKKERFSLILESASTNQTSMYLCASSLSGGETQYFGPGTRLLVL.

The chain is built from TRBV7-2 and TRBJ2-1, with D perhaps matching TRBD1 (6 bases). V shed 5 bases and J shed 6 bases, with 14 bases lying between them. The CDR3 runs to 14 residues. The germline V gene encodes CDR1 SGHTA and CDR2 FQGNSA. The CDR3 DNA reads TGTGCCAGCAGCGGAGCAACAGGGACCAATGAGCAGTTCTTC. Amino acid sequence: CASSGATGTNEQFF.

This chain connects TRBV3-1 (or the pseudogene TRBV3-2) to TRBJ2-7; D might be TRBD1 or TRBD2, each matching 5 bases. V was pared by 1 base and J by 3 bases, with 7 bases between. Germline V CDR1 and CDR2: LGHDT, YNNKEL (reference sequence). The CDR3 is 13 residues long. Written as DNA, the CDR3 is TGTGCCAGCAGCCAAGGAGGGGTCTACGAGCAGTACTTC. Its translation: CASSQGGVYEQYF.